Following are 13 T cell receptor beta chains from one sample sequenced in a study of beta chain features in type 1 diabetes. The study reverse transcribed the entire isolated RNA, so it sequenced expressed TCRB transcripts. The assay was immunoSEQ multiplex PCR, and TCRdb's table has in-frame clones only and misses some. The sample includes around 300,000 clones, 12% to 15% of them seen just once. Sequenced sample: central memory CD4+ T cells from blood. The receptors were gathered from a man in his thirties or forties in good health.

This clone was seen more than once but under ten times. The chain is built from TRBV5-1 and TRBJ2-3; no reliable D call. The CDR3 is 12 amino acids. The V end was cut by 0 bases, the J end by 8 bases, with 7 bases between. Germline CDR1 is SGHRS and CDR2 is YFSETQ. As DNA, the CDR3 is TGCGCCAGCAGCTTGGCTGCAGGTACGCAGTATTTT. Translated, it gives CASSLAAGTQYF.

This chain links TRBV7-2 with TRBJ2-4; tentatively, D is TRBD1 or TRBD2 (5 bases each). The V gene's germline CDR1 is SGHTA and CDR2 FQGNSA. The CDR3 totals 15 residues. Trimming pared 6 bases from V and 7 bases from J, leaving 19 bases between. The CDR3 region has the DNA TGTGCCAGCAGTCAGCCCGGGACGAAGGAGAACATTCAGTACTTC. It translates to CASSQPGTKENIQYF.

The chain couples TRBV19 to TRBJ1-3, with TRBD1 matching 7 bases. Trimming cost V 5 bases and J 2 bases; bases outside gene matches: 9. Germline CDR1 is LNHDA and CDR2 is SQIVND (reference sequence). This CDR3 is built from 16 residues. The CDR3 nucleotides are TGTGCCAGTAGTCTTGGAACAGGGGCCGCTGGAAACACCATATATTTT. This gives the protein CASSLGTGAAGNTIYF.

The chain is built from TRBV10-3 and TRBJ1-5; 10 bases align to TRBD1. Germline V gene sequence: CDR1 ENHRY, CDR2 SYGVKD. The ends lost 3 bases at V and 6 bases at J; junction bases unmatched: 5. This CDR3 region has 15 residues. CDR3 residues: CAISEGTGAGQPQHF. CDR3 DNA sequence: TGTGCCATCAGTGAAGGGACAGGGGCGGGTCAGCCCCAGCATTTT.

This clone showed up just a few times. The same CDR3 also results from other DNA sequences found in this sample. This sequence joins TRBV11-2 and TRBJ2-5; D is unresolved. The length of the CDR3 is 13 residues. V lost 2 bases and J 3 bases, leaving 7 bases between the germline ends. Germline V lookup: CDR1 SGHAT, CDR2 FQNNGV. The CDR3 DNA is TGTGCCAGCAGCTTAAGAGCGAAAGAGACCCAGTACTTC. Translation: CASSLRAKETQYF. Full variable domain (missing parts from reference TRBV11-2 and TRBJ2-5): EAGVAQSPRYKIIEKRQSVAFWCNPISGHATLYWYQQILGQGPKLLIQFQNNGVVDDSQLPKDRFSAERLKGVDSTLKIQPAKLEDSAVYLCASSLRAKETQYFGPGTRLLVL.

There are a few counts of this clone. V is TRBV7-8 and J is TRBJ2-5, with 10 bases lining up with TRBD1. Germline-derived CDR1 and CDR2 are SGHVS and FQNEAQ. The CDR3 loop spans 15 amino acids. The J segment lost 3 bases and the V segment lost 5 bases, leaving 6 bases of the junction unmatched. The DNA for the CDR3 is TGTGCCAGCAGCCCTGCCGGGACAGGGGAAGAGACCCAGTACTTC. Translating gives CASSPAGTGEETQYF.

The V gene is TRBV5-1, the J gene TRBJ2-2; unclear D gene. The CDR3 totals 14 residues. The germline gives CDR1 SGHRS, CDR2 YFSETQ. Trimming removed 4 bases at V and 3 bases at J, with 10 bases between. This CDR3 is CASSDVVDTGELFF. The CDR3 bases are TGCGCCAGCAGCGACGTGGTGGACACCGGGGAGCTGTTTTTT.

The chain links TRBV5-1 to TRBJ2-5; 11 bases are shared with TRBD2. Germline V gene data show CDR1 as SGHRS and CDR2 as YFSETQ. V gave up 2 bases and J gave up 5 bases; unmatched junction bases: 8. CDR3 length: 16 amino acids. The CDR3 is CASSFPSGGLGETQYF. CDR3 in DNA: TGCGCCAGCAGCTTTCCTAGCGGGGGGCTTGGGGAGACCCAGTACTTC.

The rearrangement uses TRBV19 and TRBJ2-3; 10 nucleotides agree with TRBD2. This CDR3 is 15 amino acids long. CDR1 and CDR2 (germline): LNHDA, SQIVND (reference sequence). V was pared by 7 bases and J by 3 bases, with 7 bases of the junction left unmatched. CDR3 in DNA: TGTGCCAGTACCACCTCTAGCGGGAGTACAGATACGCAGTATTTT. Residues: CASTTSSGSTDTQYF.

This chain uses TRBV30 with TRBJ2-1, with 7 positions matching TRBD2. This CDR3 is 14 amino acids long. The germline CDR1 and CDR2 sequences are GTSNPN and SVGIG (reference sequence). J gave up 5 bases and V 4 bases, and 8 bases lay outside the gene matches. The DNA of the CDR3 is TGTGCCTGGAAGGACGGACTAGGGGACAATGAGCAGTTCTTC. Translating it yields CAWKDGLGDNEQFF.

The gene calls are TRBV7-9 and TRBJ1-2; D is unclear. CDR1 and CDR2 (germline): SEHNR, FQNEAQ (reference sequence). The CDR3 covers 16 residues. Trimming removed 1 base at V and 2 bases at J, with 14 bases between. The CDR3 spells CASSLGVQSLNYGYTF. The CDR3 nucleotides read TGTGCCAGCAGCTTAGGGGTACAGTCGTTAAACTATGGCTACACCTTC.

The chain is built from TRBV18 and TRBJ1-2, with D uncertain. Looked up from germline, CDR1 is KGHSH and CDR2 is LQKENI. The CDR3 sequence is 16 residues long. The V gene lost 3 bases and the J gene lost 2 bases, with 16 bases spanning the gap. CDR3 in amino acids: CASSPKTNPSNYGYTF. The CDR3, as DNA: TGTGCCAGCTCACCGAAGACGAACCCTTCAAACTATGGCTACACCTTC.

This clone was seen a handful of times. The CDR3 protein is CASSQEWRYADTQYF. The CDR3 region has the DNA TGCGCCAGCAGCCAAGAGTGGCGGTACGCAGATACGCAGTATTTT. J is TRBJ2-3 and V is TRBV4-3; D remains ambiguous. With 0 bases removed from V and 4 bases from J, the gap between germline ends came to 11 bases. The CDR3 is 15 residues long. CDR1 and CDR2 (germline): LGHNA, YSLEER.